One sample yielded the 10 T cell receptor beta chains listed below, sequenced in a study of blood T cell repertoires in COVID-19. Clones were sequenced by immunoSEQ multiplex PCR, and TCRdb holds only the in-frame ones, with some missing. This sample yields 150,000 or so clones, of which 60% to 85% are seen a single time; 7.5% to 8.5% belongs to the top ten. Sequences were obtained from peripheral blood. These receptors came from a woman in her sixties with COVID-19, enrolled during active disease.

Here the CDR3 reads CATSRAGTGSQPQHF. The CDR3 DNA follows: TGTGCCACCAGCAGGGCTGGGACAGGGAGTCAGCCCCAGCATTTT. The V gene is TRBV15, the J gene TRBJ1-5; TRBD1 agrees at 9 bases. The CDR3 covers 15 residues. CDR1 is LNHNV and CDR2 is YYDKDF in the germline V gene (reference sequence). V lost 3 bases to trimming and J lost 6 bases; unmatched junction nucleotides: 6.

The genes are TRBV6-5 and TRBJ2-2; D not resolved. Trimming took 7 bases from V and 7 from J, leaving 13 bases between them. CDR3 size: 13 residues. Germline CDR1 reads MNHEY; CDR2 reads SVGAGI. CDR3 amino acids: CASTPLLVGELFF. The CDR3 nucleotides read TGTGCCAGCACGCCTCTACTTGTCGGGGAGCTGTTTTTT.

The chain couples TRBV6-2 or TRBV6-3 to TRBJ2-3; D is perhaps TRBD1 (6 bases). The ends were cut back, 4 bases at V and 4 bases at J, with 12 bases in the middle. The CDR3 runs 14 residues. The germline V gene has CDR1 MNHEY and CDR2 SVGEGT. The CDR3, as DNA: TGTGCCAGCAGTTTAACAGGGAACCCAGATACGCAGTATTTT. Protein sequence: CASSLTGNPDTQYF.

V gene TRBV5-1 combines with J gene TRBJ1-1; no definite D call. CDR1 is SGHRS and CDR2 is YFSETQ in the germline V gene. V was cut by 0 bases and J by 7 bases, with 13 bases left in between. The CDR3 runs 14 residues. The CDR3 loop reads CASSLVTGEGEAFF. DNA of the CDR3: TGCGCCAGCAGCTTGGTTACTGGCGAGGGTGAAGCTTTCTTT.

The chain recombines TRBV4-1 with TRBJ2-1; D is ambiguous. The CDR3 contains 17 residues. With 0 bases removed from V and 6 bases from J, the gap between germline ends came to 18 bases. CDR1 is MGHRA and CDR2 is YSYEKL in the germline V gene. Here the CDR3 reads CASSQDQTINSLNEQFF. CDR3 DNA: TGCGCCAGCAGCCAAGATCAAACTATAAATTCACTCAATGAGCAGTTCTTC.

The genes are TRBV6-5 and TRBJ2-7; D is perhaps TRBD1 (6 bases). V lost 6 bases to trimming and J lost 2 bases, with 11 bases between them. This CDR3 is 13 amino acids long. Germline CDR1 MNHEY, CDR2 SVGAGI. The CDR3 region has the DNA TGTGCCAGCAGGATGGACAGCCCCTACGAGCAGTACTTC. It is translated as CASRMDSPYEQYF.

This rearrangement joins TRBV7-2 to TRBJ2-7; 9 bases are shared with TRBD2. CDR1 is SGHTA, CDR2 FQGNSA, per germline. J was trimmed by 3 bases and V by 5 bases; bases with no gene match: 11. The CDR3 loop spans 16 amino acids. CDR3 residues: CASSTKIRTSDYEQYF. The CDR3 nucleotides are TGTGCCAGCAGCACTAAAATCCGGACTAGCGACTACGAGCAGTACTTC.

This chain joins TRBV5-1 and TRBJ1-1; D might be TRBD1 (6 bases). Per germline, CDR1 SGHRS and CDR2 YFSETQ. The CDR3 has 15 amino acids. V lost 4 bases, J lost 1 base, and 14 bases lay in between. The CDR3 is CASSLQGTGNTEAFF. The DNA of the CDR3 is TGCGCCAGCAGCCTACAGGGTACGGGGAACACTGAAGCTTTCTTT. The whole variable domain, remainder taken from reference TRBV5-1 and TRBJ1-1, is KAGVTQTPRYLIKTRGQQVTLSCSPISGHRSVSWYQQTPGQGLQFLFEYFSETQRNKGNFPGRFSGRQFSNSRSEMNVSTLELGDSALYLCASSLQGTGNTEAFFGQGTRLTVV.

The J gene is TRBJ2-1, the V gene TRBV6-6, with D possibly TRBD2 on 6 matching bases. The V and J ends lost 3 bases and 7 bases respectively, with 7 bases between them. The germline CDR1 and CDR2 sequences are MNHNY and SVGAGI (reference sequence). The CDR3 totals 12 residues. CDR3 in amino acids: CASSYRGNEQFF. CDR3 nucleotides: TGTGCCAGCAGTTATCGGGGGAATGAGCAGTTCTTC.

This clone occurred once. The chain combines TRBV5-1 with TRBJ1-1; TRBD1 might be the D (5 bases). This CDR3 is 14 amino acids long. The V end was cut by 1 base, the J end by 5 bases, with 12 bases between. Germline V lookup: CDR1 SGHRS, CDR2 YFSETQ. The CDR3 region has the DNA TGCGCCAGCAGCTTGAGGAGGGGAAGGACTGAAGCTTTCTTT. This gives the protein CASSLRRGRTEAFF.